The TCR beta chain described here comes from a study of shared clonotypes between healthy human individuals. Evenly divided among several immunoSEQ plates was the genomic DNA of each subset. Sequencing was performed with immunoSEQ multiplex PCR; in TCRdb, only in-frame clones are kept and a portion is missing. The table records some 2.1 million clones, 90% to 95% of them present only once. Study donors comprised healthy, HIV-negative adults devoid of recent acute infection or vaccination. Germline trimming cut 4 bases from V and 0 bases from J; bases unmatched to any gene: 5. The CDR3 is 16 amino acids. Germline CDR1 is PRHDT and CDR2 is FYEKMQ (reference sequence). Whole-study findings and limits: Sharing across a handful of donors was seen in 4% to 6.5% of naive CD4 clonotypes.

This clone occurred once. The antigen is unknown. The clonotype comes from a man aged 18 to 35 in good health. The V gene is TRBV13, the J gene TRBJ2-7, with 11 bases aligning to TRBD2. The sequenced material came from naive CD4+ T cells sorted from blood. Subset specified: CD45RA+ positively selected. CDR3 DNA: TGTGCCAGCAGCTCGAGACTAGCGGGAAGCTCCTACGAGCAGTACTTC. Translation gives CASSSRLAGSSYEQYF.